This TCR beta chain was profiled in a study of T cell responses to AZD1222 COVID-19 vaccine. Assay: immunoSEQ multiplex PCR; the TCRdb copy retains only in-frame clones and omits some. This sample carries about 79,000 clones, 65% to 85% of them seen once, and the ten largest clones take less than 25%. V was shortened by 4 bases and J by 0 bases, with 19 bases between the two germline ends. The CDR3 totals 18 residues. The germline V gene encodes CDR1 KGHSH and CDR2 LQKENI. The sequences come from peripheral blood, collected on day 0 of AZD1222 vaccination. V and J are TRBV18 and TRBJ1-3, with D possibly TRBD1 on 5 matching bases. The source of this sequence is an adult in good health. CDR3 amino acids: CASSLVGASLGSGNTIYF. The CDR3 region has the DNA TGTGCCAGCTCACTTGTTGGGGCCTCCCTGGGCTCTGGAAACACCATATATTTT.